This T cell receptor (beta chain) is from a study of blood T cell repertoires in COVID-19. Germline trimming cut 2 bases from V and 7 bases from J; bases unmatched to any gene: 4. The CDR3 has 15 amino acids. The germline gives CDR1 SGDLS, CDR2 YYNGEE. Using immunoSEQ multiplex PCR, the repertoire was profiled, and TCRdb retains in-frame clones only, with some absent. This sample has around 150,000 clones, with about 90% found just once. This TCR came from a man aged 25-40 years with COVID-19, enrolled during active disease. The chain uses TRBV9 and TRBJ1-6; TRBD1 matches 9 bases. Sequencing was carried out using peripheral blood. CDR3 region: CASSVQTGGNSPLHF. The DNA of the CDR3 is TGTGCCAGCAGCGTTCAGACAGGGGGGAATTCACCCCTCCACTTT.